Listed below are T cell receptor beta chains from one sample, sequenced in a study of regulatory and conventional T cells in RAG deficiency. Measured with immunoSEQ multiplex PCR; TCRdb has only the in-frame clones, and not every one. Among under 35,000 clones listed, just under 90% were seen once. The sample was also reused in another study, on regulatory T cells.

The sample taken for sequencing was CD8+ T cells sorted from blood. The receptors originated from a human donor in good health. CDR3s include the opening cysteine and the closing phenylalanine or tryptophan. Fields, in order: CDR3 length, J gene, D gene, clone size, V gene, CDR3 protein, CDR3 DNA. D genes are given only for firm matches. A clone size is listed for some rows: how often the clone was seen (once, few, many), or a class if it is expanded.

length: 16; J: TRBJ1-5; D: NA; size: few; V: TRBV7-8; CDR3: CASSKTDGYSNQPQHF; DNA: TGTGCCAGCAGCAAAACTGACGGATATAGCAATCAGCCCCAGCATTTT
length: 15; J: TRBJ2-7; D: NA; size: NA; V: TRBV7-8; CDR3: CASSWEQGRFYEQYF; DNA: TGTGCCAGCAGCTGGGAACAGGGGAGGTTCTACGAGCAGTACTTC
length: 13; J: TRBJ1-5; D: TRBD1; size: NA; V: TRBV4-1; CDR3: CASSLTGGQPQHF; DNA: TGCGCCAGCAGCCTTACAGGGGGACAGCCCCAGCATTTT
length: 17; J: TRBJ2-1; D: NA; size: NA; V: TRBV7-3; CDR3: CASSLTLRGGQGNEQFF; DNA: TGTGCCAGCAGCTTAACCCTCCGGGGAGGGCAGGGGAATGAGCAGTTCTTC
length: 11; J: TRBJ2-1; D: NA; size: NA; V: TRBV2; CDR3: CASSPLDEQFF; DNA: TGTGCCAGCAGTCCTCTTGATGAGCAGTTCTTC
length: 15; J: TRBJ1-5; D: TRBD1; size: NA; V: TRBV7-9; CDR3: CASSHGTVEGQPQHF; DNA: TGTGCCAGCAGTCATGGGACAGTGGAGGGCCAGCCCCAGCACTTT
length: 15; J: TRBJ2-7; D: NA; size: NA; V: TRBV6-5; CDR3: CASSYSPREWYEQYF; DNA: TGTGCCAGCAGTTACTCTCCTAGAGAGTGGTACGAGCAGTACTTC
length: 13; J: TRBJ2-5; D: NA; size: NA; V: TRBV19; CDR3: CASSMGGLSQQYF; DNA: TGTGCCAGTAGTATGGGGGGGCTTTCACAGCAGTACTTC
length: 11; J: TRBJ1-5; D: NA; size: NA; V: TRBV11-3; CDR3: CASSPQRPQHF; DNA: TGTGCCAGCAGCCCTCAGAGGCCCCAGCATTTT
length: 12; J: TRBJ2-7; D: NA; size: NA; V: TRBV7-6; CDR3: CASSPAGYEQYF; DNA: TGTGCCAGCAGCCCGGCGGGTTACGAGCAGTACTTC
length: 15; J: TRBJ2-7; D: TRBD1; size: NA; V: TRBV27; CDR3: CASSFRDRAPYEQYF; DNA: TGTGCCAGCAGTTTCCGGGACAGGGCTCCCTACGAGCAGTACTTC
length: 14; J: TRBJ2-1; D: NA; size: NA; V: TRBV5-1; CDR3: CASSLEDQYNEQFF; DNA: TGCGCCAGCAGCTTGGAAGACCAATACAATGAGCAGTTCTTC
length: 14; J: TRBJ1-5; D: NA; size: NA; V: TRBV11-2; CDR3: CASSLAQGRQPQHF; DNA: TGTGCCAGCAGCTTAGCGCAGGGAAGGCAGCCCCAGCATTTT
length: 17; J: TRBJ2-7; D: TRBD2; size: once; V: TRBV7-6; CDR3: CASSLGGPRELAGGLYF; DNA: TGTGCCAGCAGCTTAGGGGGACCGCGGGAACTAGCGGGAGGGCTGTACTTC
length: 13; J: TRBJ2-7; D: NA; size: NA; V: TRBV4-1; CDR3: CASSRFDEYEQYF; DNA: TGCGCCAGCAGCCGATTCGATGAGTACGAGCAGTACTTC
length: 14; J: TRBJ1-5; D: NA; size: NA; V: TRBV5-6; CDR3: CASSFWEGNQPQHF; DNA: TGTGCCAGCAGCTTTTGGGAAGGCAATCAGCCCCAGCATTTT
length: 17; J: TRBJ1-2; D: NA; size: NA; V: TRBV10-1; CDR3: CASSEPPYTNTNYGYTF; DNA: TGCGCCAGCAGTGAGCCCCCTTATACTAACACTAACTATGGCTACACCTTC
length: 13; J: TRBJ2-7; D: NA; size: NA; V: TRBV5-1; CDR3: CASSWGTDYEQYF; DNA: TGCGCCAGCAGCTGGGGGACCGACTACGAGCAGTACTTC
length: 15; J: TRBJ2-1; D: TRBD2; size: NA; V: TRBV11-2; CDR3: CASSFGGRARGEQFF; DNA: TGTGCCAGCAGCTTTGGCGGGAGGGCCCGGGGTGAGCAGTTCTTC
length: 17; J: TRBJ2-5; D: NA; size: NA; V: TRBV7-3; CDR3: CASSLGIGGRAKETQYF; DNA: TGTGCCAGCAGCCTCGGGATCGGTGGGCGGGCGAAAGAGACCCAGTACTTC
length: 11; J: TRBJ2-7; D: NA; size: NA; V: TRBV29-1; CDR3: CSVEIRREQYF; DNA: TGCAGCGTCGAGATACGTCGCGAGCAGTACTTC
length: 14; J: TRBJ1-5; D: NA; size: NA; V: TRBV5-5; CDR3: CASSLTGDNQPQHF; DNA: TGTGCCAGCAGCTTGACGGGGGACAATCAGCCCCAGCATTTT
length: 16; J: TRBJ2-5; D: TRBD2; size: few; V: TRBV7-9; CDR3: CASSLAVTSEQETQYF; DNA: TGTGCCAGCAGCTTAGCGGTAACTAGCGAACAAGAGACCCAGTACTTC
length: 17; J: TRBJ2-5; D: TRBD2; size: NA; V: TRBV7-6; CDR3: CASSLDQAGAYQETQYF; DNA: TGTGCCAGCAGCTTAGACCAAGCGGGAGCGTACCAAGAGACCCAGTACTTC
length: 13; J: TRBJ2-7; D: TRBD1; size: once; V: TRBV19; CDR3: CASSDRGAYEQYF; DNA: TGTGCCAGTTCAGACAGGGGGGCCTACGAGCAGTACTTC
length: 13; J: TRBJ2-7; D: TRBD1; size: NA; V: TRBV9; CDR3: CASSDGQDYEQYF; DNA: TGTGCCAGCAGCGACGGACAGGACTACGAGCAGTACTTC
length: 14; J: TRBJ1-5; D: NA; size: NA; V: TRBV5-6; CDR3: CASSLAQGTQPQHF; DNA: TGTGCCAGCAGCTTGGCGCAGGGAACTCAGCCCCAGCATTTT
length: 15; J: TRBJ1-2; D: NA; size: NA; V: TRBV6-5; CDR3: CASSEQDGTSYGYTF; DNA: TGTGCCAGCAGCGAACAGGACGGAACTTCCTATGGCTACACCTTC
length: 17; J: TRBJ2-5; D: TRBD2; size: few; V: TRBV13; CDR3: CASRLGLAGGRQETQYF; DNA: TGTGCCAGCAGATTGGGACTAGCGGGGGGGCGGCAAGAGACCCAGTACTTC
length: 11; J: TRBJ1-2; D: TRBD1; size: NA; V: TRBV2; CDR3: CASRDSYGYTF; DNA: TGTGCCAGCCGGGACAGTTATGGCTACACCTTC
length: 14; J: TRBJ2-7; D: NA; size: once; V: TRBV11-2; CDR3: CASSLAVGSYEQYF; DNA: TGTGCCAGCAGCTTAGCCGTCGGATCCTACGAGCAGTACTTC
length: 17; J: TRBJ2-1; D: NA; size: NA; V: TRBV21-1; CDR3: CASSTQKTASGRNEQFF; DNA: TGTGCCAGCAGCACCCAAAAGACGGCTAGCGGGAGAAATGAGCAGTTCTTC